This T cell receptor (beta chain) was sequenced during a study of cytomegalovirus exposure and HLA in healthy donors. The trim removed 1 base at V and 2 bases at J, leaving 2 bases unmatched. Per germline, CDR1 LNHDA and CDR2 SQIVND (reference sequence). The CDR3 extends over 14 amino acids. The PCR used 60 Vbeta and 13 Jbeta primers. TCRdb's table, derived via immunoSEQ multiplex PCR, lists solely in-frame clones and lacks some. The table records 150,000 to 200,000 clones, more than 65% of them present only once. This clone was seen once. In the same sample, other DNA sequences code for this CDR3. V usage is TRBV19 and J usage is TRBJ2-7; TRBD1 aligns across 7 bases. This clonotype was obtained from a man aged 18 to 30 in good health and CMV-seropositive. The sequencing input was PBMCs. The CDR3 spells CASSIGGTAYEQYF. As DNA, the CDR3 is TGTGCCAGTAGTATAGGAGGGACAGCCTACGAGCAGTACTTC.